One sample yielded the 32 T cell receptor beta chains listed below, sequenced in a study of OX40 agonist ivuxolimab in advanced cancers. TCRdb keeps only in-frame clones here, not all; method: immunoSEQ multiplex PCR. The data show about 90,000 clones, with just over 90% seen just once and 0.3% to 0.4% held by the top ten. The sequencing used CD4+ or CD8+ T cells sorted from blood, collected in a trial of the OX40 agonist ivuxolimab. Receptors originate from an adult with an advanced solid tumor such as melanoma, head and neck, liver or kidney cancer.

This clone was seen only a few times. This rearrangement joins TRBV18 to TRBJ1-1; 7 nucleotides align to TRBD1. J lost 1 base, V lost 2 bases, and 1 base had no gene match. Per the germline V gene, CDR1 is KGHSH and CDR2 is LQKENI. CDR3 size: 14 residues. This CDR3 reads CASSPRQGNTEAFF. The CDR3 nucleotides read TGTGCCAGCTCACCAAGACAGGGGAACACTGAAGCTTTCTTT. Combining the CDR3 with reference TRBV18 and TRBJ1-1 gives the whole variable domain NAGVMQNPRHLVRRRGQEARLRCSPMKGHSHVYWYRQLPEEGLKFMVYLQKENIIDESGMPKERFSAEFPKEGPSILRIQQVVRGDSAAYFCASSPRQGNTEAFFGQGTRLTVV.

The chain combines TRBV19 with TRBJ2-2; 10 nucleotides match TRBD2. J lost 4 bases, V lost 5 bases, and 4 bases had no gene match. The CDR3 contains 15 residues. Germline V gene data show CDR1 as LNHDA and CDR2 as SQIVND (reference sequence). The CDR3 DNA is TGTGCCAGTAGTTATGGACTAGCGGCCACCGGGGAGCTGTTTTTT. Translated, it gives CASSYGLAATGELFF.

This chain links TRBV28 with TRBJ2-1; 9 bases line up with TRBD2. Germline V gene sequence: CDR1 MDHEN, CDR2 SYDVKM. Trimming at V came to 2 bases and at J to 8 bases, leaving 13 bases not matched to a gene. CDR3 length: 17 residues. As DNA, the CDR3 is TGTGCCAGCAGTTTACCTCCGGCGGGAGGGCGTAGGGATGAGCAGTTCTTC. It yields the protein CASSLPPAGGRRDEQFF.

V usage is TRBV5-6 and J usage is TRBJ1-6, with 7 bases aligning to TRBD1. The ends lost 5 bases at V and 9 bases at J; junction bases unmatched: 17. The CDR3 extends over 17 amino acids. CDR1 and CDR2 (germline): SGHDT, YYEEEE. The CDR3 loop is CASSWLGQRDRGSPLHF. Here the CDR3 DNA reads TGTGCCAGCAGTTGGCTGGGACAGAGAGATCGAGGTTCACCCCTCCACTTT.

The V gene is TRBV4-1, the J gene TRBJ2-5; 7 bases agree with TRBD1. The assigned J gene may be wrong: the sequence end matches TRBJ2-7 better. Germline V gene sequence: CDR1 MGHRA, CDR2 YSYEKL. The CDR3 runs 15 residues. The CDR3 DNA reads TGCGCCAGCAGCCCTCGACAGGGAAGGTCCTACGAGCAGTACTTC. It encodes CASSPRQGRSYEQYF.

This sequence joins TRBV7-2 and TRBJ2-2; 9 bases line up with TRBD1. With 5 bases clipped from V and 4 bases from J, the junction kept 11 bases outside the gene matches. The CDR3 length is 17 residues. CDR1 and CDR2 from the germline V gene are SGHTA and FQGNSA. CDR3 nucleotide sequence: TGTGCCAGCAGCAGAAAACTACAGGGGGCGGGCACCGGGGAGCTGTTTTTT. It codes for CASSRKLQGAGTGELFF.

Only a few counts were recorded for this clone. The chain couples TRBV11-2 to TRBJ2-3, with 13 bases fitting TRBD2. Germline loops: CDR1 SGHAT, CDR2 FQNNGV. Trimming took 5 bases from V and 4 from J; bases not matched to a gene: 3. This CDR3 contains 15 residues. CDR3 sequence (DNA): TGTGCCAGCAGCCGACTAGCGGGAGGTTCAGATACGCAGTATTTT. Amino acid sequence: CASSRLAGGSDTQYF.

The chain links TRBV4-3 to TRBJ2-2, with D perhaps TRBD2 (5 bases). V dropped 1 base and J dropped 0 bases, with 9 bases sitting between them. The CDR3 runs 16 residues. Per germline, CDR1 LGHNA and CDR2 YSLEER. The CDR3 coding sequence is TGCGCCAGCAGCCAAGCGACTACCTCGAACACCGGGGAGCTGTTTTTT. Its translation is CASSQATTSNTGELFF.

The chain has TRBV6-5 and TRBJ2-1; 9 nucleotides agree with TRBD2. The V gene end was trimmed by 1 base and the J gene end by 9 bases; junction bases not matched to a gene: 4. Germline assignment: CDR1 MNHEY and CDR2 SVGAGI. The CDR3 has 14 residues. CDR3: CASSYFRGRGEQFF. CDR3 sequence (DNA): TGTGCCAGCAGTTACTTCCGCGGGAGGGGTGAGCAGTTCTTC.

J is TRBJ1-1 and V is TRBV18, with TRBD1 identical over 8 bases. The germline V gene has CDR1 KGHSH and CDR2 LQKENI. Unmatched junction bases numbered 2, after V lost 5 bases and J lost 3 bases. The CDR3 is made up of 13 amino acids. Written as DNA, the CDR3 is TGTGCCAGCTCATCACAGGGGGACACTGAAGCTTTCTTT. This translates into CASSSQGDTEAFF.

The sample holds a few counts of this clone. This chain connects TRBV19 to TRBJ1-4, with no clear D. Germline V gene sequence: CDR1 LNHDA, CDR2 SQIVND (reference sequence). This CDR3 has 12 residues. The ends were cut back, 8 bases at V and 1 base at J, with 5 bases in the middle. CDR3 loop: CASGLTNEKLFF. CDR3 bases: TGTGCCAGTGGGTTAACTAATGAAAAACTGTTTTTT.

The chain is built from TRBV7-2 and TRBJ1-2; D is perhaps TRBD1 (5 bases). Trimming took off 4 bases at V and 4 bases at J, with 13 bases between the two ends. CDR1 is SGHTA and CDR2 is FQGNSA in the germline V gene. This CDR3 has 14 residues. This chain's CDR3 is CASSSTHRLYGYTF. CDR3 nucleotide sequence: TGTGCCAGCAGCTCGACGCACAGGCTCTATGGCTACACCTTC.

This clone was seen once. V and J are TRBV7-3 and TRBJ2-7, with 10 nucleotides matching TRBD2. Germline V gene lookup returns CDR1 SGHTA and CDR2 FQGTGA. V was clipped by 3 bases and J by 6 bases; unmatched bases: 5. The CDR3 loop spans 14 amino acids. CDR3 nucleotide sequence: TGTGCCAGCAGCTTGGCTAGCGGGAGTAGCGAGCAGTACTTC. Translated, it gives CASSLASGSSEQYF.

This chain links TRBV18 with TRBJ2-3; no firm D call. The CDR3 contains 12 residues. The germline gives CDR1 KGHSH, CDR2 LQKENI. V was pared by 4 bases and J by 1 base, with 3 bases between. Here the CDR3 DNA reads TGTGCCAGCTCACTCCGCACAGATACGCAGTATTTT. Translated: CASSLRTDTQYF.

The chain is built from TRBV7-9 and TRBJ1-2, with a possible D match to TRBD1 (6 bases). The CDR3 consists of 18 residues. Trimming took 6 bases from V and 5 from J, leaving 28 bases between them. Per the germline V gene, CDR1 is SEHNR and CDR2 is FQNEAQ (reference sequence). CDR3 sequence (DNA): TGTGCCAGCAGACCCCCAGAAGGGGTCGTCAGGGGCAGGTATGGCTACACCTTC. Its translation is CASRPPEGVVRGRYGYTF. Supplemented by reference TRBV7-9 and TRBJ1-2, the full variable domain reads DTGVSQNPRHKITKRGQNVTFRCDPISEHNRLYWYRQTLGQGPEFLTYFQNEAQLEKSRLLSDRFSAERPKGSFSTLEIQRTEQGDSAMYLCASRPPEGVVRGRYGYTFGSGTRLTVV.

V gene TRBV28 combines with J gene TRBJ2-1, with D maybe TRBD1 (6 bases). CDR3 size: 15 residues. The V end was cut by 6 bases, the J end by 4 bases, with 16 bases between. In germline, CDR1 is MDHEN, CDR2 SYDVKM. The CDR3 DNA reads as TGTGCCAGCAGCCCTCACGACAGGCCTTACAATGAGCAGTTCTTC. Its protein product is CASSPHDRPYNEQFF.

The chain carries TRBV7-2 and TRBJ2-7; 8 nucleotides align to TRBD2. The germline CDR1 and CDR2 sequences are SGHTA and FQGNSA. This CDR3 is built from 14 residues. The DNA of the CDR3 is TGTGCAAGTAGCACTAGCGGCTCTACCTACGAGCAGTACTTC. Encoded protein: CASSTSGSTYEQYF.

The sample holds a few counts of this clone. The J gene is TRBJ1-1, the V gene TRBV6-5; TRBD1 aligns across 9 bases. Germline trimming cut 5 bases from V and 4 bases from J; bases unmatched to any gene: 5. CDR1 is MNHEY, CDR2 SVGAGI, per germline. CDR3 size: 14 residues. CDR3 nucleotide sequence: TGTGCCAGCAGTCCGGGACAGGGATTCACTGAAGCTTTCTTT. Amino acid sequence: CASSPGQGFTEAFF.

Written as DNA, the CDR3 is TGTGCCAGCAGTGGGCCGGGAGGGCAAGAGACCCAGTACTTC. Protein product: CASSGPGGQETQYF. This chain connects TRBV6-1 to TRBJ2-5; TRBD2 agrees at 8 bases. The trim removed 4 bases at V and 2 bases at J, leaving 3 bases unmatched. The V gene's germline CDR1 is MNHNS and CDR2 SASEGT. The CDR3 length is 14 residues.

The chain employs TRBV7-6 and TRBJ2-5, with 10 bases fitting TRBD2. V was clipped by 7 bases and J by 5 bases; unmatched bases: 13. The V gene's germline CDR1 is SGHVS and CDR2 FNYEAQ. The CDR3 is made up of 16 amino acids. The CDR3 DNA follows: TGTGCCAGCAACCCCCGTGCTGCTAGCGGGAGTGAGACCCAGTACTTC. Protein product: CASNPRAASGSETQYF.

The V call is TRBV18, the J call TRBJ2-1, with 11 positions matching TRBD2. Germline assignment: CDR1 KGHSH and CDR2 LQKENI. Trimming took 4 bases from V and 7 from J; bases not matched to a gene: 9. This CDR3 is 16 amino acids long. CDR3 sequence (DNA): TGTGCCAGCTCACTTTCTAGCGGGGGGTTGAAGAATGAGCAGTTCTTC. Amino acids: CASSLSSGGLKNEQFF.

This chain joins TRBV7-2 and TRBJ2-7, with TRBD2 matching 7 bases. CDR1 is SGHTA and CDR2 is FQGNSA in the germline V gene. The CDR3 is made up of 12 amino acids. After removal of 5 bases from V and 4 bases from J, the junction contained 2 bases not matched to a gene. This chain's CDR3 is CASSILAYEQYF. DNA for the CDR3: TGTGCCAGCAGCATACTAGCGTACGAGCAGTACTTC.

V gene TRBV5-1 combines with J gene TRBJ2-1, with 7 bases aligning to TRBD2. The CDR3 has 16 amino acids. V was pared by 0 bases and J by 2 bases, with 5 bases of the junction left unmatched. Looked up from germline, CDR1 is SGHRS and CDR2 is YFSETQ. For the CDR3, the DNA is TGCGCCAGCAGCTTGGCCCCAGGGACTACCTACAATGAGCAGTTCTTC. It yields the protein CASSLAPGTTYNEQFF.

V usage is TRBV5-6 and J usage is TRBJ2-7; no clear D. This CDR3 is built from 13 residues. Germline V CDR1 and CDR2: SGHDT, YYEEEE. Trimming left V 2 bases short and J 2 bases short, with 8 bases between. CDR3 nucleotides: TGTGCCAGCAGCTTTCCCCAGGCCTACGAGCAGTACTTC. This codes for CASSFPQAYEQYF. Full variable domain (outside the CDR3, taken from reference TRBV5-6 and TRBJ2-7): DAGVTQSPTHLIKTRGQQVTLRCSPKSGHDTVSWYQQALGQGPQFIFQYYEEEERQRGNFPDRFSGHQFPNYSSELNVNALLLGDSALYLCASSFPQAYEQYFGPGTRLTVT.

The chain links TRBV28 to TRBJ1-2; D is ambiguous. V shed 6 bases and J shed 4 bases, with 12 bases lying between them. Germline-derived CDR1 and CDR2 are MDHEN and SYDVKM. The CDR3 spans 13 residues. The CDR3 DNA reads TGTGCCAGCAGCCCGGACGGTTCCTATGGCTACACCTTC. Its translation is CASSPDGSYGYTF.

The chain recombines TRBV21-1 with TRBJ1-1; the D call TRBD1 from the table was never checked on the DNA. TRBV21-1 is given as a pseudogene. This CDR3 spans 17 amino acids. As DNA, the CDR3 is TGTGCCAGCAGCAAAGCGCTTGCACAGTTAGGCTCCGCTGAAGCTTTCTTT. It translates to CASSKALAQLGSAEAFF.

The chain is built from TRBV30 and TRBJ2-1; D may match TRBD1 or TRBD2 (6 bases each). The CDR3 has 11 amino acids. Germline V lookup: CDR1 GTSNPN, CDR2 SVGIG (reference sequence). Trimming cost V 2 bases and J 12 bases, with 11 bases left between them. DNA for the CDR3: TGTGCCTGGAGTCCCGGGGGCGGGCAGTTCTTC. Its translation: CAWSPGGGQFF.

The chain carries TRBV7-3 and TRBJ2-5; possibly TRBD2 for D (5 bases). The CDR3 extends over 15 amino acids. Trimming removed 4 bases at V and 1 base at J, with 13 bases between. The germline gives CDR1 SGHTA, CDR2 FQGTGA. The CDR3 reads CASSSDGAGQETQYF. The CDR3 DNA is TGTGCCAGCAGCTCAGATGGTGCGGGCCAAGAGACCCAGTACTTC.

The chain joins TRBV21-1 to TRBJ2-3; no check of the table's D call, TRBD2, against the DNA was made. TRBV21-1 is flagged as a pseudogene. The CDR3 runs to 20 residues. In nucleotides, the CDR3 is TGTGCCAGCAGCAAAGGGACTAGCGGGAGGGGACGGGGCCTCACAGATACGCAGTATTTT. Amino acids: CASSKGTSGRGRGLTDTQYF.

The V call is TRBV28, the J call TRBJ2-1, with TRBD1 matching over 7 bases. This CDR3 is built from 15 residues. The germline V gene has CDR1 MDHEN and CDR2 SYDVKM. The ends lost 1 base at V and 9 bases at J; junction bases unmatched: 9. The CDR3 bases are TGTGCCAGCAGTTTATATGGGGACAGCGTCGTTGAGCAGTTCTTC. This gives the protein CASSLYGDSVVEQFF.

The chain links TRBV11-2 to TRBJ2-2; D not certain. Trimming shortened V by 0 bases and J by 10 bases, and 15 bases separated the two germline ends. The germline V gene has CDR1 SGHAT and CDR2 FQNNGV. This CDR3 has 15 residues. CDR3 residues: CASSLDLLVFVELFF. CDR3 nucleotides: TGTGCCAGCAGCTTAGATCTCCTAGTCTTCGTGGAGCTGTTTTTT. Full variable domain (missing parts from reference TRBV11-2 and TRBJ2-2): EAGVAQSPRYKIIEKRQSVAFWCNPISGHATLYWYQQILGQGPKLLIQFQNNGVVDDSQLPKDRFSAERLKGVDSTLKIQPAKLEDSAVYLCASSLDLLVFVELFFGEGSRLTVL.

This clone came up once. The rearrangement uses TRBV2 and TRBJ2-7, with D hard to call. The germline CDR1 and CDR2 sequences are SNHLY and FYNNEI. This CDR3 has 13 residues. Between the trimmed V and J ends, which lost 6 bases and 4 bases, there was a span of 13 bases. CDR3 nucleotide sequence: TGTGCCAGCAGCTGGAGCTCAGAGTACGAGCAGTACTTC. As protein: CASSWSSEYEQYF.